The source of this T cell receptor (beta chain) is a study of beta chain features in type 1 diabetes. Study-level points and caveats: Researchers report that Type 1 diabetes patients had moderately but significantly shorter TCRB CDR3s across all four CD4+ subsets.

This clone was counted a few times. Its antigen remains unknown. Other nucleotide sequences from this sample produce the same CDR3. Sorting that relied on CD45RO/CCR7/CD25/CD127/CD95/CD27 yielded CD4+ naive, central memory, regulatory and stem cell-like memory cells. The entirety of the isolated RNA underwent reverse transcription, so expressed TCRB transcripts were sequenced. For naive, central memory and regulatory T cell samples, reads averaged roughly 3.6 million. The method was immunoSEQ multiplex PCR; TCRdb's version includes in-frame clones alone and lacks a portion of them. In the table there are 200,000 to 300,000 clones, roughly 22% of which are singletons. CDR1 MNHEY and CDR2 SVGAGI come from the germline V gene. The CDR3 spans 12 residues. Trimming cost V 6 bases and J 3 bases, with 9 bases left between them.

The sample taken for sequencing was naive CD4+ T cells from blood. The TCR sequence derives from a woman aged 40-49 years with type 1 diabetes. The genes are TRBV6-5 and TRBJ2-7; the D gene is possibly TRBD1 (5 bases). CDR3 amino acids: CASSRDSYEQYF. The CDR3 coding sequence is TGTGCCAGCAGCCGAGACAGCTACGAGCAGTACTTC.